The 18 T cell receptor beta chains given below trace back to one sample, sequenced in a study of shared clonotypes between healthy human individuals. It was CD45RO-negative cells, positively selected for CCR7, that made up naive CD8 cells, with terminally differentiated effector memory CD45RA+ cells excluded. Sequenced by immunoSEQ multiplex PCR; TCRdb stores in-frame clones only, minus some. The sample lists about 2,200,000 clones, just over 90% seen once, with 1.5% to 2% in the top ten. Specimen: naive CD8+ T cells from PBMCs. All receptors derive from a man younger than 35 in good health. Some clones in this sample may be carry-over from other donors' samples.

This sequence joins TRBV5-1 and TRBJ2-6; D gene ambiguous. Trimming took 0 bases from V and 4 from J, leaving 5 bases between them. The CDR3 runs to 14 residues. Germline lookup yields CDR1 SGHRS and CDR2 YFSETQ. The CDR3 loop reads CASSLGGGANVLTF. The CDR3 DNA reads TGCGCCAGCAGCTTGGGAGGAGGGGCCAACGTCCTGACTTTC.

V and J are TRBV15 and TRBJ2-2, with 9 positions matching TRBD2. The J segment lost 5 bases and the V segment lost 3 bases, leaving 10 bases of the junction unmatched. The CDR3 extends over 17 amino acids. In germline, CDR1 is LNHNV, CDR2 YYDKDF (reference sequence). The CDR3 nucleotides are TGTGCCACCAGCAGCGGGCGGCGGGAGGGTAGGACCGGGGAGCTGTTTTTT. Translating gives CATSSGRREGRTGELFF.

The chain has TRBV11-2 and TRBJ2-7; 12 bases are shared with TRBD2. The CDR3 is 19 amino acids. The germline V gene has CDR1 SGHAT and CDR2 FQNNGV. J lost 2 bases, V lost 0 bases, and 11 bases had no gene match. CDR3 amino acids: CASSLEPGPPSGRAYEQYF. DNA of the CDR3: TGTGCCAGCAGCTTAGAGCCCGGACCCCCTAGCGGGAGGGCCTACGAGCAGTACTTC.

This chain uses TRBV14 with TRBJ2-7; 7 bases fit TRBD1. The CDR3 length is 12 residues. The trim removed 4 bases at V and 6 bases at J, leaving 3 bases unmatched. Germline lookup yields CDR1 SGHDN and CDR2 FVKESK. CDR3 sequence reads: CASSRDRLEQYF. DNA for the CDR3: TGTGCCAGCAGCCGGGACAGACTCGAGCAGTACTTC.

CDR3 residues: CASSPRREFTEAFF. CDR3 nucleotides: TGTGCCAGCAGTCCCCGAAGGGAATTCACTGAAGCTTTCTTT. This sequence joins TRBV27 and TRBJ1-1; no firm D call. The ends were cut back, 5 bases at V and 4 bases at J, with 14 bases in the middle. Germline-derived CDR1 and CDR2 are MNHEY and SMNVEV (reference sequence). The CDR3 length is 14 residues.

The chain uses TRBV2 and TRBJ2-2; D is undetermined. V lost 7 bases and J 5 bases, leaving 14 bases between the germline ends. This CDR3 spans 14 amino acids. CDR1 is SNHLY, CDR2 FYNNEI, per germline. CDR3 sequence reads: CASTPAVRTGELFF. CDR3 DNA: TGTGCCAGCACCCCGGCGGTTAGGACCGGGGAGCTGTTTTTT.

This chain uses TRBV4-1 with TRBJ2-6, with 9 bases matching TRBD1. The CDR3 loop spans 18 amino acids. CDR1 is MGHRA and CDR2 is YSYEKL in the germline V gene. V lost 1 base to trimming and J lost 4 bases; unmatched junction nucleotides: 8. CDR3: CASSQVQQGATGANVLTF. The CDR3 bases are TGCGCCAGCAGCCAAGTCCAACAGGGGGCGACCGGGGCCAACGTCCTGACTTTC.

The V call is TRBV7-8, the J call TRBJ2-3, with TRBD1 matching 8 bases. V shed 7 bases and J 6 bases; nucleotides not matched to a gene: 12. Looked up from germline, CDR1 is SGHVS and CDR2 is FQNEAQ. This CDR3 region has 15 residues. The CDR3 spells CASIDGQGLTDTQYF. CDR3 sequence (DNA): TGTGCCAGCATCGACGGACAGGGACTCACGGATACGCAGTATTTT.

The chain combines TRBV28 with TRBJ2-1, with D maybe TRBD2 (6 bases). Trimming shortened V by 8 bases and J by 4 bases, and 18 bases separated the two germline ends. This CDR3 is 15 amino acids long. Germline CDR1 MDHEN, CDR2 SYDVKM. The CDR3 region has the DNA TGTGCCAGCCGGGGATTGGCTAGCGTATACAATGAGCAGTTCTTC. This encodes CASRGLASVYNEQFF. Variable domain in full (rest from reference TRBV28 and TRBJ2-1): DVKVTQSSRYLVKRTGEKVFLECVQDMDHENMFWYRQDPGLGLRLIYFSYDVKMKEKGDIPEGYSVSREKKERFSLILESASTNQTSMYLCASRGLASVYNEQFFGPGTRLTVL.

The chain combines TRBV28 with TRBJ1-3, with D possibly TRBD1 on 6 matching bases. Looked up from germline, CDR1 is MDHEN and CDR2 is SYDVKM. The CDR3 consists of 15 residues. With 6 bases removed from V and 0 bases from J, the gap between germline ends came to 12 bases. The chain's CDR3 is CASRQGPSSGNTIYF. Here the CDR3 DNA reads TGTGCCAGCAGACAGGGCCCGAGCTCTGGAAACACCATATATTTT.

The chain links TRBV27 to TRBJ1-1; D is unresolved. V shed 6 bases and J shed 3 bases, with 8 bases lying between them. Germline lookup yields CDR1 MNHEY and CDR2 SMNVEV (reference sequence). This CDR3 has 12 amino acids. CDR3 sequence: CASRGLDTEAFF. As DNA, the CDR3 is TGTGCCAGCAGGGGATTGGACACTGAAGCTTTCTTT.

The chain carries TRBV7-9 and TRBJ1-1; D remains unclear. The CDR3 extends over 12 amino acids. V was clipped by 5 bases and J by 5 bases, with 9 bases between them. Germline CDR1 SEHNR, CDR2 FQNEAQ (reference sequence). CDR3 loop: CASSIWETEAFF. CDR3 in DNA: TGTGCCAGCAGCATATGGGAGACTGAAGCTTTCTTT. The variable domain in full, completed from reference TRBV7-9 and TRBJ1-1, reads DTGVSQNPRHKITKRGQNVTFRCDPISEHNRLYWYRQTLGQGPEFLTYFQNEAQLEKSRLLSDRFSAERPKGSFSTLEIQRTEQGDSAMYLCASSIWETEAFFGQGTRLTVV.

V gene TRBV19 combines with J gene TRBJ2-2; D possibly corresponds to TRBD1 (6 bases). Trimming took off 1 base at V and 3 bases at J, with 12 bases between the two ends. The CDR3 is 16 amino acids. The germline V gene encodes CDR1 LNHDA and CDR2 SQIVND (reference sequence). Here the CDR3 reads CASSIGQGRHTGELFF. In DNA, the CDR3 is TGTGCCAGTAGTATAGGTCAGGGGCGCCACACCGGGGAGCTGTTTTTT.

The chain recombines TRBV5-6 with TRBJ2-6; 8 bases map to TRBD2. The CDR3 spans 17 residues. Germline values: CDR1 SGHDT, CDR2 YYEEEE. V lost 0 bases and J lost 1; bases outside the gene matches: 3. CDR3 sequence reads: CASSLAAGGSGANVLTF. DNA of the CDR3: TGTGCCAGCAGCTTGGCCGCGGGAGGATCTGGGGCCAACGTCCTGACTTTC. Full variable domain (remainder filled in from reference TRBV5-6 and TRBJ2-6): DAGVTQSPTHLIKTRGQQVTLRCSPKSGHDTVSWYQQALGQGPQFIFQYYEEEERQRGNFPDRFSGHQFPNYSSELNVNALLLGDSALYLCASSLAAGGSGANVLTFGAGSRLTVL.

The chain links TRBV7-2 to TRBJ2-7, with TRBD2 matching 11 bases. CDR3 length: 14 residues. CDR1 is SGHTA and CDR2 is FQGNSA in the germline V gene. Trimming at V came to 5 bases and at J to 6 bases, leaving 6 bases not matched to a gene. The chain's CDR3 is CASSGSGRAFEQYF. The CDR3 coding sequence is TGTGCCAGCAGCGGTAGCGGGAGGGCCTTCGAGCAGTACTTC. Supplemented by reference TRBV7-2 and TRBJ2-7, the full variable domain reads GAGVSQSPSNKVTEKGKDVELRCDPISGHTALYWYRQSLGQGLEFLIYFQGNSAPDKSGLPSDRFSAERTGGSVSTLTIQRTQQEDSAVYLCASSGSGRAFEQYFGPGTRLTVT.

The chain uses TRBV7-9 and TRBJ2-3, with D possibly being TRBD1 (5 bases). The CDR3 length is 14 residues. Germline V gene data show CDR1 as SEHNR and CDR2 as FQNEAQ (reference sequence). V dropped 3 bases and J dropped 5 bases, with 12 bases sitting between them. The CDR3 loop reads CASSLYAQGDTQYF. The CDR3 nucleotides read TGTGCCAGCAGCTTGTACGCCCAGGGAGATACGCAGTATTTT.

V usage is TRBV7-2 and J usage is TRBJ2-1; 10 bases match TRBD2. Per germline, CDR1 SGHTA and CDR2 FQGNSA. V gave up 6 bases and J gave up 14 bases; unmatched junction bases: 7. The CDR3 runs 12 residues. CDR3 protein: CASSFGLAEEFF. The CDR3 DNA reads TGTGCCAGCAGTTTCGGACTAGCGGAGGAGTTCTTC.

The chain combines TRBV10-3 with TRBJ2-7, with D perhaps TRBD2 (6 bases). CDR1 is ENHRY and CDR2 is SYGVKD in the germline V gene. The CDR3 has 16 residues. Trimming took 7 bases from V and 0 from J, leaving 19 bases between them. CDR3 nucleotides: TGTGCCATCACCTCAACCTCCGGGACTCGCTCCTACGAGCAGTACTTC. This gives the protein CAITSTSGTRSYEQYF.